Listed below are T cell receptor beta chains from one sample, sequenced in a study of blood T cell repertoires in COVID-19. Sequenced by immunoSEQ multiplex PCR; TCRdb stores in-frame clones only, minus some. The sample has tens of thousands of clones, roughly 88% seen once. Specimen: peripheral blood. The source is a human donor in a cohort sampled during active COVID-19. CDR3s leave out the opening cysteine and the closing phenylalanine or tryptophan. Each record gives: clone size, V gene, CDR3 protein. Clone size appears in some rows only: once, few, many, or a class for an expanded clone.

clone_size: .; v_call: TRBV27; cdr3_aa: ASSSGGRPLH
clone_size: .; v_call: TRBV5-1; cdr3_aa: ASSLSGHTEAF
clone_size: .; v_call: TRBV5-4; cdr3_aa: ASSSRTGKNEAF
clone_size: .; v_call: TRBV30; cdr3_aa: AWNVLGRGNTIY
clone_size: .; v_call: TRBV5-1; cdr3_aa: ASSPGWGVLGYT
clone_size: once; v_call: TRBV9; cdr3_aa: ASSAGGPEAF
clone_size: few; v_call: TRBV19; cdr3_aa: ASSRTAYNEQF
clone_size: .; v_call: TRBV4-3; cdr3_aa: ASSQDIGSGREKLF
clone_size: once; v_call: TRBV7-2; cdr3_aa: ASSSRGRGQDLYEQY
clone_size: few; v_call: TRBV13; cdr3_aa: ASSPRHGQGLVSGNTIY
clone_size: .; v_call: TRBV28; cdr3_aa: ASRPPGLAGGSPGELF
clone_size: .; v_call: TRBV24-1; cdr3_aa: ATSDMLPGTSNNEQF
clone_size: .; v_call: TRBV27; cdr3_aa: ASSRLAGEETQY
clone_size: once; v_call: TRBV3-1/TRBV3-2; cdr3_aa: ASSQDRYGGHGNEQF
clone_size: .; v_call: TRBV28; cdr3_aa: ASTALNYGYT
clone_size: .; v_call: TRBV13; cdr3_aa: ASSPRLAETANTGELF
clone_size: once; v_call: TRBV27; cdr3_aa: ASRAQRGVPYNEQF